The 18 T cell receptor beta chains below were found in one sample sequenced in a study of T cells in Graves' hyperthyroidism and ophthalmopathy. The investigators amplified TCR beta CDR3 regions from RNA transcripts. First-round RT-PCR of the TCR CDR3 relied on the HTBI primer set. TCRdb re-called the multiplex PCR reads through MiXCR, storing one row per CDR3 protein. Among some 360,000 distinct CDR3 sequences listed, approximately 18% were seen once. The sequencing input was blood. The receptors here all came from a woman between 40 and 50 years old with Graves' ophthalmopathy.

This clonotype was observed many times. The rearrangement uses TRBV5-1 and TRBJ2-5, with 9 bases aligning to TRBD2. The germline CDR1 and CDR2 sequences are SGHRS and YFSETQ. The trim removed 4 bases at V and 3 bases at J, leaving 4 bases unmatched. The CDR3 extends over 14 amino acids. CDR3 residues: CASSRTSAKETQYF. The CDR3 region has the DNA TGCGCCAGCAGCCGGACTAGCGCTAAAGAGACCCAGTACTTC.

This clonotype was detected many times. The gene calls are TRBV28 and TRBJ1-1, with no clear D. Trimming took 5 bases from V and 7 from J, leaving 14 bases between them. CDR3 length: 13 residues. The germline V gene encodes CDR1 MDHEN and CDR2 SYDVKM. CDR3 in DNA: TGTGCCAGCAGTCCCCCCCAGCGTATTGAAGCTTTCTTT. This translates into CASSPPQRIEAFF.

In regard to this clonotype: At one end the junction does not follow the germline gene, possibly because of a read error. V usage is TRBV27 and J usage is TRBJ2-4; D perhaps matches TRBD1 (6 bases). CDR1 and CDR2 from the germline V gene are MNHEY and SMNVEV (reference sequence). This CDR3 region has 14 residues. The CDR3 coding sequence is TGTGCCAGCAGTTCCGGGCAGTTGGGGGACATTCAGGACTTC. Residues: CASSSGQLGDIQDF.

This clonotype was recorded many times. V gene TRBV2 combines with J gene TRBJ1-1; no clear D. V was cut by 8 bases and J by 0 bases, with 13 bases left in between. This CDR3 contains 14 residues. In germline, CDR1 is SNHLY, CDR2 FYNNEI. The CDR3 region is CASAVNLMNTEAFF. The CDR3 DNA sequence: TGTGCCAGCGCCGTCAACCTCATGAACACTGAAGCTTTCTTT. Combining the CDR3 with reference TRBV2 and TRBJ1-1 gives the whole variable domain EPEVTQTPSHQVTQMGQEVILRCVPISNHLYFYWYRQILGQKVEFLVSFYNNEISEKSEIFDDQFSVERPDGSNFTLKIRSTKLEDSAMYFCASAVNLMNTEAFFGQGTRLTVV.

This clonotype was found many times. The chain recombines TRBV27 with TRBJ2-5; 7 nucleotides match TRBD1. This CDR3 region has 15 residues. Germline V lookup: CDR1 MNHEY, CDR2 SMNVEV (reference sequence). With V trimmed by 6 bases and J by 1 base, 8 bases remained unmatched. In DNA form, the CDR3 reads TGTGCCAGCAGACCAGGGACAGTAATCCAAGAGACCCAGTACTTC. Amino acid sequence: CASRPGTVIQETQYF.

This clonotype came up many times. The chain employs TRBV6-5 and TRBJ1-1, with 8 bases matching TRBD1. The J segment lost 8 bases and the V segment lost 10 bases, leaving 6 bases of the junction unmatched. From germline, CDR1 is MNHEY and CDR2 SVGAGI. The CDR3 contains 11 residues. The CDR3 reads CATTGGMEAFF. CDR3 DNA: TGTGCCACCACAGGGGGAATGGAAGCTTTCTTT.

This clonotype was counted at least ten times. This chain uses TRBV19 with TRBJ1-1, with a tentative D call TRBD1 (5 bases). V dropped 4 bases and J dropped 3 bases, with 15 bases sitting between them. Germline lookup yields CDR1 LNHDA and CDR2 SQIVND (reference sequence). The CDR3 is 15 residues long. CDR3 region: CASSRRRGVYTEAFF. CDR3 sequence (DNA): TGTGCCAGTAGTAGGAGGAGGGGAGTTTACACTGAAGCTTTCTTT.

This clonotype was detected many times. The V call is TRBV6-1, the J call TRBJ2-7; 8 bases align to TRBD1. Trimming took 1 base from V and 4 from J; bases not matched to a gene: 9. Germline values: CDR1 MNHNS, CDR2 SASEGT. The CDR3 covers 16 residues. CDR3: CASSEVLSGTGYEQYF. CDR3 bases: TGTGCCAGCAGTGAAGTCCTCTCCGGGACAGGATACGAGCAGTACTTC.

The V gene is TRBV28, the J gene TRBJ2-7; no reliable D call. The CDR3 spans 14 residues. The germline V gene encodes CDR1 MDHEN and CDR2 SYDVKM. V was shortened by 7 bases and J by 5 bases, with 18 bases between the two germline ends. As DNA, the CDR3 is TGTGCCAGCACCTCGGTGGCGGTTCTCAACGAGCAGTACTTC. It translates to CASTSVAVLNEQYF.

This clonotype was seen repeatedly, ten times or more. It may be a read error: a sequence one base away is much more abundant. The chain recombines TRBV28 with TRBJ1-1, with 7 positions matching TRBD1. CDR1 and CDR2 (germline): MDHEN, SYDVKM. The CDR3 length is 14 residues. The DNA of the CDR3 is TGTGCCAGTGCCCCACAGGGGTGGCCCACTGTAGCTTTCTTT. It codes for CASAPQGWPTVAFF.

This clonotype was observed at least ten times. The chain is built from TRBV6-1 and TRBJ2-7, with 11 nucleotides matching TRBD2. Looked up from germline, CDR1 is MNHNS and CDR2 is SASEGT. V gave up 10 bases and J gave up 3 bases; unmatched junction bases: 5. The CDR3 covers 13 residues. The CDR3 DNA reads as TGTGCCACACGACTAGCGGGATTCTACGAGCAGTACTTC. It yields the protein CATRLAGFYEQYF.

This clonotype appeared many times. Written as DNA, the CDR3 is TGTGCCAGTAGTATAGGGACCCCGGGACAGCAAGAGACCCAGTACTTC. This encodes CASSIGTPGQQETQYF. The rearrangement links TRBV19 to TRBJ2-5, with TRBD1 matching over 7 bases. The ends lost 1 base at V and 2 bases at J; junction bases unmatched: 7. The CDR3 consists of 16 residues. CDR1 LNHDA and CDR2 SQIVND come from the germline V gene (reference sequence).

As for this clonotype: A read error may be the cause here, since a much bigger clone is one base away. The chain combines TRBV7-2 with TRBJ2-7; 13 nucleotides align to TRBD2. Germline CDR1 reads SGHTA; CDR2 reads FQGNSA. The CDR3 consists of 15 residues. CDR3: CVSSSGLAGEYEQYF. CDR3 nucleotides: TGTGTCAGCAGCTCCGGACTAGCGGGAGAGTACGAGCAGTACTTC.

This clonotype was seen repeatedly, ten times or more. V and J are TRBV6-1 and TRBJ2-7; D remains unclear. The V gene's germline CDR1 is MNHNS and CDR2 SASEGT. Trimming pared 3 bases from V and 7 bases from J, leaving 7 bases between. The CDR3 is 11 amino acids. The CDR3 is CASSDYLEQYF. The CDR3 coding sequence is TGTGCCAGCAGTGATTACTTAGAGCAGTACTTC.

This clonotype was counted at least ten times. The V call is TRBV6-5, the J call TRBJ2-7; TRBD1 aligns across 7 bases. After removal of 5 bases from V and 6 bases from J, the junction contained 4 bases not matched to a gene. This CDR3 contains 12 residues. Germline CDR1 is MNHEY and CDR2 is SVGAGI. CDR3 sequence: CASSRQGSEQYF. CDR3 DNA: TGTGCCAGCAGTCGACAGGGATCCGAGCAGTACTTC.

The rearrangement links TRBV28 to TRBJ1-3; D is unclear. The CDR3 contains 12 residues. CDR1 is MDHEN, CDR2 SYDVKM, per germline. Trimming left V 2 bases short and J 8 bases short, with 7 bases between. DNA of the CDR3: TGTGCCAGCAGTTTAATGGCGGACACCATATATTTT. This encodes CASSLMADTIYF.

The chain employs TRBV30 and TRBJ2-5, with D possibly called TRBD1 or TRBD2 (5 bases each). Looked up from germline, CDR1 is GTSNPN and CDR2 is SVGIG (reference sequence). CDR3 length: 14 amino acids. Trimming took off 8 bases at V and 4 bases at J, with 20 bases between the two ends. CDR3 bases: TGTGCCGGAACGGGGCCTAATATCAGAGAGACCCAGTACTTC. Translated: CAGTGPNIRETQYF.

The chain uses TRBV6-1 and TRBJ2-2; 8 bases are shared with TRBD1. The CDR3 length is 16 residues. Germline V gene sequence: CDR1 MNHNS, CDR2 SASEGT. Trimming at V came to 7 bases and at J to 1 base, leaving 8 bases not matched to a gene. CDR3 nucleotide sequence: TGTGCCAGCACCCGAGTAGGGACAGGGAACACCGGGGAGCTGTTTTTT. As protein: CASTRVGTGNTGELFF.